The rows below give T cell receptor beta chains drawn from one sample of a study of cytomegalovirus exposure and HLA in healthy donors. Libraries were prepared by immunoSEQ multiplex PCR; TCRdb keeps only in-frame clonotypes and omits some of them. The sample lists 200,000 to 250,000 clones, roughly 70% occurring once. Sequencing was carried out using PBMCs. The receptors shown here come from a woman aged 25 to 45 in good health and CMV-seronegative. Each CDR3 is given with its conserved first and last residue. The D gene is left open where the match is weak. Not all rows give a size; the values are once, few, many and, for expanded clones, a class.

>NA|TRBJ2-7|TRBV11-2|NA
CASSSSTTYEQSF
TGTGCCAGCAGCTCCTCCACTACCTACGAGCAGTCCTTC
>TRBD1|TRBJ2-2|TRBV7-9|NA
CASSHRDSNTGELFF
TGTGCCAGCAGCCACCGGGACAGTAACACCGGGGAGCTGTTTTTT
>TRBD1|TRBJ1-2|TRBV5-5|NA
CASSLGYTMGQGPLYGYTF
TGTGCCAGCAGCTTGGGGTATACCATGGGACAGGGACCCCTCTATGGCTACACCTTC
>TRBD1|TRBJ1-1|TRBV2|NA
CATKDRANTEAFF
TGTGCCACAAAGGACAGGGCCAACACTGAAGCTTTCTTT
>TRBD1|TRBJ1-2|TRBV27|NA
CASSETGPYGYTF
TGTGCCAGCAGCGAGACAGGGCCCTATGGCTACACCTTC
>NA|TRBJ2-1|TRBV19|NA
CASSIMANEQFF
TGTGCCAGTAGTATAATGGCCAATGAGCAGTTCTTC
>TRBD2|TRBJ2-7|TRBV7-8|few
CASSLRGEGQQYF
TGTGCCAGCAGCTTACGGGGGGAAGGCCAGCAGTACTTC
>NA|TRBJ2-3|TRBV6-4|NA
CASSLEGGPPDTQYF
TGTGCCAGCAGTCTTGAGGGGGGGCCCCCAGATACGCAGTATTTT
>NA|TRBJ1-4|TRBV6-6|NA
CASTDAGDTTNEKLFF
TGTGCCAGCACCGACGCGGGGGACACAACTAATGAAAAACTGTTTTTT
>NA|TRBJ1-1|TRBV2|NA
CASILSREGTEAFF
TGTGCCAGCATCCTCTCCAGGGAGGGTACTGAAGCTTTCTTT